This T cell receptor (beta chain) was recovered during a study of blood T cell repertoires in COVID-19. Study-level background: The United States, Italy and Spain provided the acute and convalescent COVID-19 samples. From T cells, B-cell-depleted T cells, or PBMCs came the material, which was cDNA or gDNA.

The CDR3 totals 14 residues. With V trimmed by 2 bases and J by 4 bases, 4 bases remained unmatched. Germline V CDR1 and CDR2: SGHTA, FQGTGA. Original data processing: Scientists estimated how many nucleated cells there were by amplifying reference gene primers. TCRdb's copy holds only in-frame clones and misses some; the assay was immunoSEQ multiplex PCR. That table supplies the V and J calls and clone size; D and trimming were determined from the DNA. The data contain around 400,000 clones, 80% to 90% of them singletons. The chain uses TRBV7-3 and TRBJ2-7; TRBD1 matches 8 bases. Sequenced: peripheral blood. The TCR sequence derives from a middle-aged man with acute or convalescent COVID-19. Here the CDR3 DNA reads TGTGCCAGCAGCTTAGGGGGGACAGGTTACGAGCAGTACTTC. Translated, it gives CASSLGGTGYEQYF.